At least ten counts were recorded for the clone carrying this T cell receptor beta chain. Antigen unknown. This sample is part of a study of HIV-infected patients and healthy controls. Overall study findings and caveats: CMV-associated CDR3s mostly grew nonsignificantly during therapy, while HIV-associated CDR3s declined significantly.

Germline V gene data show CDR1 as SGHRS and CDR2 as YFSETQ. With V trimmed by 7 bases and J by 2 bases, 11 bases remained unmatched. The CDR3 contains 15 residues. The repertoire came from unfractionated whole blood and reflected all unsorted peripheral T cells. The RNA source was a 2.5 ml peripheral blood draw. Reverse transcription used roughly 480 ng RNA and constant-region primers for alpha and beta. Using multiplexing indices, alpha and beta chain libraries were generated apart by chain-specific third strand synthesis. One entry per CDR3 protein, called by TCRdb with MiXCR from the 5' RACE reads. The table includes some 13,000 distinct CDR3 sequences, roughly 9.9% detected once.

The sample was blood. The receptor was isolated from an adult in good health. This sequence joins TRBV5-1 and TRBJ2-5; 7 nucleotides agree with TRBD1. CDR3 DNA: TGCGCCAGCGGATTTTCGACAGGGCGACAAGAGACCCAGTACTTC. Amino acids: CASGFSTGRQETQYF.